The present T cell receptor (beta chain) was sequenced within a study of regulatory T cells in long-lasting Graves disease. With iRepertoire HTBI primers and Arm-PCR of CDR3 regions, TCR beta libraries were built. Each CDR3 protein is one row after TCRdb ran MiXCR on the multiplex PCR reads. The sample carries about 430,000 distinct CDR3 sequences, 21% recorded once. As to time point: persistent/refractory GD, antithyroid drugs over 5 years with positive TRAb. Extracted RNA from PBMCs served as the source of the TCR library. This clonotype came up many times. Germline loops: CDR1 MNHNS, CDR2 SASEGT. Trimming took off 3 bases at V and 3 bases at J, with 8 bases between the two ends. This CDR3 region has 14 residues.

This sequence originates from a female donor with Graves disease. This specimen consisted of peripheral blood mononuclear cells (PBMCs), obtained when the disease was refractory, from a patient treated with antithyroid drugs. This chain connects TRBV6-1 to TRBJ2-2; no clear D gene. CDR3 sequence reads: CASSEITDTGELFF. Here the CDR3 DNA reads TGTGCCAGCAGTGAGATCACGGACACCGGGGAGCTGTTTTTT.